This T cell receptor beta chain derives from a study of blood T cells in healthy people across ages. Study summary: Using template switching, researchers captured about one barcoded beta molecule for each two T cells.

Sample-barcoded 5' priming and a J-beta primer mix drove a second PCR of roughly 6 to 12 cycles. Every sample gave at least 2.5 million paired-end reads containing CDR3. TCRdb fed the 5' RACE reads into MiXCR, producing one record per CDR3 protein. This sample yields about 830,000 distinct CDR3 sequences, of which approximately 65% are seen a single time; around a quarter belongs to the top ten. There were at least 5.5 micrograms of total RNA extracted from every sample. The trim removed 3 bases at V and 4 bases at J, leaving 3 bases unmatched. The germline gives CDR1 MDHEN, CDR2 SYDVKM. The CDR3 spans 14 residues.

The chain carries TRBV28 and TRBJ2-1, with TRBD1 identical over 7 bases. The sample was blood. This clonotype originated in a young man in good health. CDR3 loop: CASSFGTAYNEQFF. CDR3 DNA: TGTGCCAGCAGTTTCGGGACAGCTTACAATGAGCAGTTCTTC. The entire variable domain, with the rest obtained from reference TRBV28 and TRBJ2-1, is as follows: DVKVTQSSRYLVKRTGEKVFLECVQDMDHENMFWYRQDPGLGLRLIYFSYDVKMKEKGDIPEGYSVSREKKERFSLILESASTNQTSMYLCASSFGTAYNEQFFGPGTRLTVL.